This record concerns one TCR beta chain sequence. The germline gives CDR1 MDHEN, CDR2 SYDVKM. This CDR3 region has 16 residues. The trim removed 5 bases at V and 8 bases at J, leaving 15 bases unmatched. Deep was the level at which the assay was run. Each PCR replicate from the sorted subsets contained 150 to 200 ng DNA, which is about 30,000 T cell genomes. Sequencing used immunoSEQ multiplex PCR; TCRdb keeps in-frame clones, though not all of them. Of more than 2,000,000 clones listed, around 90% are singletons. The sample belongs to a study of shared clonotypes between healthy human individuals. Study-level information: Three plates were used per donor for CD4 naive, three for CD4 memory, two for CD8 naive and one for CD8 memory.

This receptor was obtained from a man aged 18-30 years in good health. The chain carries TRBV28 and TRBJ1-1, with 9 nucleotides matching TRBD1. The sequenced sample was naive CD4+ T cells sorted from blood. The subset here: CD45RA+ positively selected. CDR3 sequence reads: CASSDVGGTGRKEAFF. The CDR3 nucleotides are TGTGCCAGCAGTGACGTGGGGGGGACAGGGAGGAAGGAAGCTTTCTTT.